This T cell receptor (beta chain) was identified in a study of neurological immune-mediated disorders. Deletions cut 3 bases from V and 6 bases from J, with 9 bases between. Per germline, CDR1 DFQATT and CDR2 SNEGSKA (reference sequence). The CDR3 consists of 12 residues. In Maryland, USA, blood bank volunteers were the healthy controls. 5'RACE with 10-nucleotide random UMIs generated the cDNA. In each sequencing run, over 160 million TCR-beta sequences were generated from 15-18 subjects. One entry per CDR3 protein, called by TCRdb with MiXCR from the 5' RACE reads. The sample has about 27,000 distinct CDR3 sequences; under 25% are singletons. This clonotype turned up a few times. Its antigen is currently unknown. Study conclusions and caveats: No CDR3 amino acid sequences recurred among expanded clones across subjects, suggesting private repertoires in all groups.

V gene TRBV20-1 combines with J gene TRBJ1-5; possible D gene TRBD1, 6 bases. Sequencing was carried out using PBMCs. The sequence was obtained from a woman aged 55-70 years in good health. The CDR3: CSARTGSQPQHF. In DNA form, the CDR3 reads TGCAGTGCTAGGACAGGTTCTCAGCCCCAGCATTTT.